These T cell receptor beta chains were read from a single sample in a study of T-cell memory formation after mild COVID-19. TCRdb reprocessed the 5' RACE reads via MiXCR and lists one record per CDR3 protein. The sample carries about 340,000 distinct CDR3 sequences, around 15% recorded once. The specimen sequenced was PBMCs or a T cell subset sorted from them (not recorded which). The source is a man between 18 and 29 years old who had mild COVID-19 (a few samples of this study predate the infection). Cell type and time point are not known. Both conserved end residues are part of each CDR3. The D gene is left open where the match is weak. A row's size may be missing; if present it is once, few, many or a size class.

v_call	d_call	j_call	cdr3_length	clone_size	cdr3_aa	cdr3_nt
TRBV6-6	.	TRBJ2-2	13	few	CASSPGGGGELFF	TGTGCCAGCAGCCCGGGGGGCGGCGGGGAGCTGTTTTTT
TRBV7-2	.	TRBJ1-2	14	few	CASSLARRGYGYTF	TGTGCCAGCAGCTTAGCGCGTCGCGGTTATGGCTACACCTTC
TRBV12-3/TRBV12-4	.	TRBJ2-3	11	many	CASSLGGTQYF	TGTGCCAGCAGCTTGGGGGGTACGCAGTATTTT
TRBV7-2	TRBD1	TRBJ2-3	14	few	CASSSTGELGTQYF	TGTGCCAGCAGCTCGACAGGGGAGCTCGGTACGCAGTATTTT
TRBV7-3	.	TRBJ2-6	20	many	CASSPRSLGGISPGANVLTF	TGTGCCAGCAGCCCCCGTTCGTTGGGGGGCATATCTCCCGGGGCCAACGTCCTGACTTTC
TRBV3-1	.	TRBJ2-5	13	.	CASSQAAKETQYF	TGTGCCAGCAGCCAAGCCGCAAAAGAGACCCAGTACTTC
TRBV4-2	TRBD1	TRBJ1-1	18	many	CASSQDWIRTGMNTEAFF	TGTGCCAGCAGCCAAGATTGGATAAGGACAGGAATGAACACTGAAGCTTTCTTT
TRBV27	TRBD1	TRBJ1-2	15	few	CASSLSAGQHYGYTF	TGTGCCAGCAGTTTATCCGCGGGACAGCATTATGGCTACACCTTC
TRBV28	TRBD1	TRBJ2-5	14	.	CASSPSDRDGTQYF	TGTGCCAGCAGTCCATCGGACAGGGATGGGACCCAGTACTTC
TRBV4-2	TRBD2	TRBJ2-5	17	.	CASSQDPTSGGVETQYF	TGTGCCAGCAGCCAAGATCCCACTAGCGGGGGTGTGGAGACCCAGTACTTC
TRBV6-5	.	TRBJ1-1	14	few	CASRAGSGNTEAFF	TGTGCCAGCAGGGCCGGGTCTGGGAACACTGAAGCTTTCTTT
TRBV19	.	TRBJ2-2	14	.	CASSQGSAGGELFF	TGTGCCAGTAGCCAGGGATCGGCGGGCGGGGAGCTGTTTTTT
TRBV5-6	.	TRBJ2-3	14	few	CASSWAFGADTQYF	TGTGCCAGCAGCTGGGCCTTCGGAGCAGATACGCAGTATTTT
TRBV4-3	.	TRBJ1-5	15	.	CASSQDGIGNQPQHF	TGCGCCAGCAGCCAAGATGGGATAGGCAATCAGCCCCAGCATTTT
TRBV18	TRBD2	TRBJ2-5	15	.	CASSPVAGNGETQYF	TGTGCCAGCTCTCCGGTAGCGGGGAACGGAGAGACCCAGTACTTC
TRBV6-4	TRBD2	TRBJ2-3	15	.	CASSELAGTTDTQYF	TGTGCCAGCAGTGAACTAGCGGGGACCACAGATACGCAGTATTTT
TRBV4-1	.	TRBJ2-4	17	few	CASSQVAGWLPKNIQYF	TGCGCCAGCAGCCAAGTTGCCGGGTGGCTCCCCAAAAACATTCAGTACTTC
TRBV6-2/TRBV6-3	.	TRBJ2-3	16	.	CASSYRYGGATDTQYF	TGTGCCAGCAGTTATCGATATGGAGGGGCCACAGATACGCAGTATTTT
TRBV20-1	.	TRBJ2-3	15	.	CSARDRRWRADTQYF	TGCAGTGCTAGAGATCGTCGGTGGCGTGCAGATACGCAGTATTTT
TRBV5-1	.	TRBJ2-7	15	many	CASSLYPGARYEQYF	TGCGCCAGCAGCTTGTACCCAGGGGCGAGATACGAGCAGTACTTC
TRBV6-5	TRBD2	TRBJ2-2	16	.	CASSSGTSGGAGELFF	TGTGCCAGCAGTTCTGGAACTAGCGGCGGAGCCGGGGAGCTGTTTTTT
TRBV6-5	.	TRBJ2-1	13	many	CASSWVTGYEQFF	TGTGCCAGCAGCTGGGTAACAGGGTATGAGCAGTTCTTC
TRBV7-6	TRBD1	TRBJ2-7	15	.	CASSPGTGWAYEQYF	TGTGCCAGCAGCCCCGGGACAGGGTGGGCCTACGAGCAGTACTTC
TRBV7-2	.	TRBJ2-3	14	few	CASSLGLAPHAQYF	TGTGCCAGCAGCTTAGGCCTAGCACCTCATGCGCAGTATTTT
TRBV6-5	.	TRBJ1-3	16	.	CASSYGSDSSGNTIYF	TGTGCCAGCAGTTACGGATCGGACAGCTCTGGAAACACCATATATTTT
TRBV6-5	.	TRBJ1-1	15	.	CASSYSRRPNTEAFF	TGTGCCAGCAGTTACTCGAGGCGGCCGAACACTGAAGCTTTCTTT
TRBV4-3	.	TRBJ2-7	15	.	CASSQERSPYYEQYF	TGCGCCAGCAGCCAAGAGCGGAGTCCATACTACGAGCAGTACTTC
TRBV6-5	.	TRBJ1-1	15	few	CASSYYGRGNTEAFF	TGTGCCAGCAGTTACTACGGACGGGGCAACACTGAAGCTTTCTTT
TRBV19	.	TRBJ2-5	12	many	CASSPGHETQYF	TGTGCCAGTAGTCCGGGACACGAGACCCAGTACTTC
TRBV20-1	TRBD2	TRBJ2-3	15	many	CSASTAAGVTDTQYF	TGCAGTGCTAGTACCGCTGCGGGGGTCACAGATACGCAGTATTTT
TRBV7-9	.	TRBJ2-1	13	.	CASRGGGWDEQFF	TGTGCCAGCAGGGGCGGAGGATGGGATGAGCAGTTCTTC
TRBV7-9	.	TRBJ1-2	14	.	CASSLDFGGYGYTF	TGTGCCAGCAGCTTGGATTTTGGCGGCTATGGCTACACCTTC
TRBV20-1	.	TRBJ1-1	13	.	CSVPTDLNTEAFF	TGCAGTGTCCCGACAGACCTGAACACTGAAGCTTTCTTT
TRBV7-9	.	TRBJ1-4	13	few	CASGTGPSTALFF	TGTGCCAGCGGGACGGGACCATCGACAGCCCTGTTTTTT
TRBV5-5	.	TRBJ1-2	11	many	CASSQGNGYTF	TGTGCCAGCAGTCAGGGAAATGGCTACACCTTC
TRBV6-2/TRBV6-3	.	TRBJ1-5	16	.	CASRKRTDLSNQPQHF	TGTGCCAGCAGAAAACGGACAGACCTTAGCAATCAGCCCCAGCATTTT
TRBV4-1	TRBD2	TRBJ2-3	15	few	CASSQAAGATDTQYF	TGCGCCAGCAGCCAAGCAGCGGGGGCTACAGATACGCAGTATTTT
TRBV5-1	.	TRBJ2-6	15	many	CASSLETTGANVLTF	TGCGCCAGCAGCTTGGAGACAACTGGGGCCAACGTCCTGACTTTC
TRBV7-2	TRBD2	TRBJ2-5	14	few	CASSFGGGAVTQYF	TGTGCCAGCAGCTTCGGCGGGGGGGCCGTGACCCAGTACTTC
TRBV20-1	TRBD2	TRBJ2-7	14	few	CSASSRGGRYEQYF	TGCAGTGCTAGTAGCCGGGGGGGCAGGTACGAGCAGTACTTC
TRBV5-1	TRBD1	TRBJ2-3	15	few	CASSLPQGVTDTQYF	TGCGCCAGCAGCTTGCCGCAGGGGGTAACAGATACGCAGTATTTT
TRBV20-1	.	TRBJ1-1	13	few	CSAPYDTRTEAFF	TGCAGTGCTCCGTATGACACTCGAACTGAAGCTTTCTTT
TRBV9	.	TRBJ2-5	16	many	CASSVEGDAEEETQYF	TGTGCCAGCAGCGTAGAGGGGGACGCGGAGGAGGAGACCCAGTACTTC
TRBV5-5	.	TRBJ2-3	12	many	CASSLIADTQYF	TGTGCCAGCAGCTTGATAGCAGATACGCAGTATTTT
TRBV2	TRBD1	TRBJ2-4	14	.	CASSPGQGGHIQYF	TGTGCCAGCAGCCCGGGACAGGGAGGGCACATTCAGTACTTC
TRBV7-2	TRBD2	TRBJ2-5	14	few	CASSFGTNQETQYF	TGTGCCAGCAGCTTCGGGACTAACCAAGAGACCCAGTACTTC
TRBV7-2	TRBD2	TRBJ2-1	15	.	CASSSGLVYRNEQFF	TGTGCCAGCAGCTCGGGACTAGTTTACAGGAATGAGCAGTTCTTC
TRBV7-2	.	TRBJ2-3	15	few	CASSLVRERTDTQYF	TGTGCCAGCAGCTTAGTTCGGGAGCGCACAGATACGCAGTATTTT
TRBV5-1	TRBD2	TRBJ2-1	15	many	CASSLAGGTYNEQFF	TGCGCCAGCAGCTTAGCGGGGGGGACCTACAATGAGCAGTTCTTC
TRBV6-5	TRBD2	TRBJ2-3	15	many	CASSYLLGGLDTQYF	TGTGCCAGCAGTTACCTGCTCGGGGGGTTAGATACGCAGTATTTT
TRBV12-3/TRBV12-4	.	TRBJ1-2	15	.	CASSSIFLSSRGYTF	TGTGCCAGCAGTTCGATTTTTCTCTCCTCGCGTGGCTACACCTTC
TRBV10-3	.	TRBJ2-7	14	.	CAISESDSPYEQYF	TGTGCCATCAGTGAATCGGACAGTCCCTACGAGCAGTACTTC
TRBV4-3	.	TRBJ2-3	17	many	CASSQVGGFASTDTQYF	TGCGCCAGCAGCCAAGTCGGCGGGTTCGCTAGCACAGATACGCAGTATTTT
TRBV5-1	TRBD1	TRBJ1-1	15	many	CASSTRDRDNTEAFF	TGCGCCAGCAGCACACGGGACAGGGATAACACTGAAGCTTTCTTT